Shown below are 21 T cell receptor beta chains from a single sample sequenced in a study of shared clonotypes between healthy human individuals. Some clones are missing from TCRdb's copy, which holds only in-frame ones; the method was immunoSEQ multiplex PCR. The table includes about 960,000 clones, around 80% detected once. The specimen sequenced was memory CD4+ T cells sorted from blood. Subset meaning: CD45RA-negative fraction. The receptor source for this set is a man younger than 35 in good health.

For this clone: Additional DNA sequences in this sample encode the identical CDR3. The chain uses TRBV30 and TRBJ1-5; tentative D call: TRBD1 (6 bases). This CDR3 is built from 15 residues. Trimming took off 0 bases at V and 0 bases at J, with 9 bases between the two ends. In germline, CDR1 is GTSNPN, CDR2 SVGIG (reference sequence). Here the CDR3 reads CAWSVRGVSNQPQHF. The CDR3 DNA reads TGTGCCTGGAGTGTAAGGGGGGTTAGCAATCAGCCCCAGCATTTT. The variable domain in full, with the rest retrieved from reference TRBV30 and TRBJ1-5, is SQTIHQWPATLVQPVGSPLSLECTVEGTSNPNLYWYRQAAGRGLQLLFYSVGIGQISSEVPQNLSASRPQDRQFILSSKKLLLSDSGFYLCAWSVRGVSNQPQHFGDGTRLSIL.

The chain has TRBV30 and TRBJ1-5; the D gene is possibly TRBD1 (5 bases). Germline values: CDR1 GTSNPN, CDR2 SVGIG (reference sequence). Trimming removed 2 bases from V and 1 base from J, with 12 bases in between. The CDR3 loop spans 15 amino acids. CDR3 protein: CAWSSGVWSNQPQHF. In DNA, the CDR3 is TGTGCCTGGAGTTCGGGGGTATGGAGCAATCAGCCCCAGCATTTT.

The CDR3: CASAKDGNYGYTF. The DNA of the CDR3 is TGTGCCAGCGCTAAGGACGGAAACTATGGCTACACCTTC. This rearrangement joins TRBV5-4 to TRBJ1-2; D not resolved. The CDR3 extends over 13 amino acids. CDR1 SGHNT and CDR2 YYREEE come from the germline V gene (reference sequence). V lost 7 bases to trimming and J lost 2 bases, with 12 bases between them.

This rearrangement joins TRBV7-2 to TRBJ2-6; TRBD1 might be the D (6 bases). V gave up 1 base and J gave up 0 bases, with 16 bases separating them. This CDR3 is 19 amino acids long. Germline CDR1 and CDR2: SGHTA and FQGNSA. The CDR3 reads CASSLGPGRGGSGANVLTF. The CDR3 coding sequence is TGTGCCAGCAGCTTAGGTCCAGGACGAGGGGGCTCTGGGGCCAACGTCCTGACTTTC.

The CDR3 DNA is TGTGCCAGCAGCTTAGGCAGCGGCACAGATACGCAGTATTTT. Translation gives CASSLGSGTDTQYF. The chain combines TRBV7-2 with TRBJ2-3, with no clear D. V shed 1 base and J shed 1 base, with 6 bases lying between them. Germline loops: CDR1 SGHTA, CDR2 FQGNSA. CDR3 size: 14 residues.

The gene calls are TRBV10-2 and TRBJ2-1; 12 nucleotides agree with TRBD2. The V gene's germline CDR1 is WSHSY and CDR2 SAAADI. The CDR3 length is 17 residues. V shed 6 bases, J shed 8 bases, and the junction held 14 bases outside the gene matches. In nucleotides, the CDR3 is TGCGCCAGCAGCGGAGTCAGACTAGCGGGGGATGAGGATGAGCAGTTCTTC. Translating gives CASSGVRLAGDEDEQFF.

The gene calls are TRBV7-9 and TRBJ1-1, with 7 nucleotides matching TRBD1. J gave up 4 bases and V 5 bases, and 7 bases lay outside the gene matches. Germline lookup yields CDR1 SEHNR and CDR2 FQNEAQ (reference sequence). The CDR3 length is 14 residues. The CDR3 nucleotides read TGTGCCAGCAGCAAAACAGGGGAGGCCACTGAAGCTTTCTTT. Its protein product is CASSKTGEATEAFF.

V and J are TRBV7-2 and TRBJ1-5; TRBD1 might be the D (5 bases). In germline, CDR1 is SGHTA, CDR2 FQGNSA. The ends were cut back, 0 bases at V and 1 base at J, with 13 bases in the middle. This CDR3 contains 17 residues. The CDR3 reads CASSLALTVGSNQPQHF. In DNA form, the CDR3 reads TGTGCCAGCAGCTTAGCTCTGACAGTAGGAAGCAATCAGCCCCAGCATTTT.

V usage is TRBV5-1 and J usage is TRBJ2-7; 9 bases agree with TRBD2. Looked up from germline, CDR1 is SGHRS and CDR2 is YFSETQ. V lost 3 bases, J lost 2 bases, and 6 bases stayed unmatched. The CDR3 covers 15 residues. The CDR3, as DNA: TGCGCCAGCAGCTCCTTGACTAGCGGACCCTACGAGCAGTACTTC. It specifies CASSSLTSGPYEQYF.

This clone was seen just once. This chain links TRBV18 with TRBJ2-3; D gene unclear. V gave up 2 bases and J gave up 3 bases, with 9 bases separating them. Germline V gene sequence: CDR1 KGHSH, CDR2 LQKENI. CDR3 length equals 14 residues. The CDR3 reads CASSPAMVTDTQYF. The DNA for the CDR3 is TGTGCCAGCTCACCAGCTATGGTGACAGATACGCAGTATTTT.

This clone was seen a handful of times. Distinct nucleotide sequences in the sample also encode this CDR3. The chain is built from TRBV7-2 and TRBJ1-2, with D unclear. Germline CDR1 reads SGHTA; CDR2 reads FQGNSA. This CDR3 is 11 amino acids long. V lost 1 base and J lost 6, with 3 bases in between. The CDR3 DNA reads as TGTGCCAGCAGCTTAGGAGATGGCTACACCTTC. Its protein product is CASSLGDGYTF.

The V gene is TRBV18, the J gene TRBJ1-1; possible D gene TRBD1, 6 bases. Germline CDR1 KGHSH, CDR2 LQKENI. V was pared by 2 bases and J by 7 bases, with 8 bases between. The CDR3 extends over 12 amino acids. CDR3: CASSPDRNEAFF. DNA for the CDR3: TGTGCCAGCTCACCAGACAGGAATGAAGCTTTCTTT.

This clone was found a few times. The chain recombines TRBV10-3 with TRBJ1-2; D gene ambiguous. Per the germline V gene, CDR1 is ENHRY and CDR2 is SYGVKD. The V gene lost 6 bases and the J gene lost 8 bases, with 16 bases spanning the gap. The CDR3 runs 13 residues. Here the CDR3 DNA reads TGTGCCATCAGGTTCGACTTAATCTCGGGCTACACCTTC. As protein: CAIRFDLISGYTF.

The chain has TRBV11-2 and TRBJ1-6; D remains ambiguous. V was pared by 3 bases and J by 5 bases, with 11 bases between. The CDR3 sequence is 15 residues long. Looked up from germline, CDR1 is SGHAT and CDR2 is FQNNGV. CDR3 sequence (DNA): TGTGCCAGCAGCTTCCTAAACGGAGATAATTCACCCCTCCACTTT. It translates to CASSFLNGDNSPLHF.

This clone has at least ten counts. The same CDR3 can be traced to other DNA sequences in this sample. The rearrangement links TRBV7-2 to TRBJ2-5, with unresolved D. The CDR3 length is 11 residues. Between the trimmed V and J ends, which lost 4 bases and 5 bases, there was a span of 5 bases. Germline assignment: CDR1 SGHTA and CDR2 FQGNSA. This CDR3 is CASSSHETQYF. CDR3 nucleotide sequence: TGTGCCAGCAGCTCTCATGAGACCCAGTACTTC.

The chain joins TRBV6-5 to TRBJ2-7; a possible D gene is TRBD2 (6 bases). V was pared by 6 bases and J by 5 bases, with 20 bases between. Germline CDR1 MNHEY, CDR2 SVGAGI. This CDR3 is built from 15 residues. CDR3 sequence (DNA): TGTGCCAGCAGCCCTCCCGGAGGGGCGTTTAACGAGCAGTACTTC. This encodes CASSPPGGAFNEQYF.

The J gene is TRBJ2-1, the V gene TRBV5-1; TRBD2 aligns across 9 bases. J was trimmed by 0 bases and V by 5 bases; bases with no gene match: 3. The CDR3 is 15 amino acids. The V gene's germline CDR1 is SGHRS and CDR2 YFSETQ. The DNA of the CDR3 is TGCGCCAGCAGTGATAGCGGGAGCTCCTACAATGAGCAGTTCTTC. Amino acid sequence: CASSDSGSSYNEQFF.

The V gene is TRBV30, the J gene TRBJ1-5, with D uncertain. Germline assignment: CDR1 GTSNPN and CDR2 SVGIG (reference sequence). This CDR3 is 14 amino acids long. With 2 bases removed from V and 6 bases from J, the gap between germline ends came to 14 bases. DNA for the CDR3: TGTGCCTGGAGTAAGGTATCTGGACGTCAGCCCCAGCATTTT. It yields the protein CAWSKVSGRQPQHF.

In regard to this clone: Other DNA variants within this sample encode the same CDR3. The chain couples TRBV18 to TRBJ2-7, with a weak D call TRBD1 (5 bases). The V end lost 2 bases, the J end lost 0 bases, and 8 bases lay between the germline ends. Germline V gene data show CDR1 as KGHSH and CDR2 as LQKENI. This CDR3 region has 14 residues. Here the CDR3 reads CASSPTGNSYEQYF. CDR3 DNA sequence: TGTGCCAGCTCACCAACAGGCAACTCCTACGAGCAGTACTTC.

The V call is TRBV28, the J call TRBJ1-2; D is perhaps TRBD1 (6 bases). V was shortened by 5 bases and J by 7 bases, with 11 bases between the two germline ends. Germline CDR1 and CDR2: MDHEN and SYDVKM. The CDR3 loop spans 12 amino acids. Here the CDR3 reads CASSQGGFGYTF. CDR3 bases: TGTGCCAGCAGTCAAGGGGGGTTTGGCTACACCTTC.

This rearrangement joins TRBV18 to TRBJ2-7, with D perhaps TRBD1 or TRBD2 (5 bases each). This CDR3 has 13 residues. Germline V gene lookup returns CDR1 KGHSH and CDR2 LQKENI. V gave up 6 bases and J gave up 2 bases, with 11 bases separating them. The CDR3 protein is CASSRDATYEQYF. CDR3 coding DNA: TGTGCCAGCTCTCGGGACGCTACCTACGAGCAGTACTTC.